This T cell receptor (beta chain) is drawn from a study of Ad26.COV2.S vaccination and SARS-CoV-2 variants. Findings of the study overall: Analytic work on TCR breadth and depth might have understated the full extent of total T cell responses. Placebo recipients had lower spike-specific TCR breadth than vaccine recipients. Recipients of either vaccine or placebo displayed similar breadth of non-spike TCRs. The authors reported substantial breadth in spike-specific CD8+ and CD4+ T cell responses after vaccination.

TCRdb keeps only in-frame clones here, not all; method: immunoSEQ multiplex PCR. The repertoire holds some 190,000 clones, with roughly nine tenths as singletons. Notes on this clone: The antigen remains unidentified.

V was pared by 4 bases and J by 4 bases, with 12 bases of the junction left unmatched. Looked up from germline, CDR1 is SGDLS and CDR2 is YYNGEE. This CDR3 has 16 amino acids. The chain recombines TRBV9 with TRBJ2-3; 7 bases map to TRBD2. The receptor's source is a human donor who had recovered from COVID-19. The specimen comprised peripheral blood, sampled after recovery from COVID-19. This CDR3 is CASSPAGGRGADTQYF. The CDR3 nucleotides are TGTGCCAGCAGCCCCGCGGGCGGGAGAGGGGCAGATACGCAGTATTTT.